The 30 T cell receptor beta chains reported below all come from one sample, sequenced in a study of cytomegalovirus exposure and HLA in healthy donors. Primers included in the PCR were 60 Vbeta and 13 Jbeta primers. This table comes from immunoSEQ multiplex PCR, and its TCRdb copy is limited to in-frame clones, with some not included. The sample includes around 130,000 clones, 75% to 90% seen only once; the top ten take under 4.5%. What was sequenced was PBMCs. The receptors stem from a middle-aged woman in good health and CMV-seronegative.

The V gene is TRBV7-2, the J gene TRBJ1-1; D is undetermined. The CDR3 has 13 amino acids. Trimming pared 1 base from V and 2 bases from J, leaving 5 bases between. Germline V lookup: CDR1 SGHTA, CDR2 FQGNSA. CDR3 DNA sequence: TGTGCCAGCAGCTTAGACTTAAACACTGAAGCTTTCTTT. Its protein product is CASSLDLNTEAFF.

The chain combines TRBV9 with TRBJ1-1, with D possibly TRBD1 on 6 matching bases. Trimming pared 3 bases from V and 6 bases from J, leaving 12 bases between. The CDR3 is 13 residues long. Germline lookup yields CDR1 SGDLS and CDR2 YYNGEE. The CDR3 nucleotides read TGTGCCAGCAGCGGAAACAGGGTTTCTGAAGCTTTCTTT. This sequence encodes CASSGNRVSEAFF.

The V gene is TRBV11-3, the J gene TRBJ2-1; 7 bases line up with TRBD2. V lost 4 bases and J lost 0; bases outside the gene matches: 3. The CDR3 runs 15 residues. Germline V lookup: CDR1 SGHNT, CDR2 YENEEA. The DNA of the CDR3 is TGTGCCAGCAGCTCCGGGGGGAACTCCTACAATGAGCAGTTCTTC. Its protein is CASSSGGNSYNEQFF.

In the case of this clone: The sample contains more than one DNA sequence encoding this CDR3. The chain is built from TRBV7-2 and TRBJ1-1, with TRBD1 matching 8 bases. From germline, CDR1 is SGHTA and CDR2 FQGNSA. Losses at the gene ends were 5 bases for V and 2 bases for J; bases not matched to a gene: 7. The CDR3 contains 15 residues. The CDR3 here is CASSLRTGTNTEAFF. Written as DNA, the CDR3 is TGTGCCAGCAGCCTCCGGACAGGGACAAACACTGAAGCTTTCTTT.

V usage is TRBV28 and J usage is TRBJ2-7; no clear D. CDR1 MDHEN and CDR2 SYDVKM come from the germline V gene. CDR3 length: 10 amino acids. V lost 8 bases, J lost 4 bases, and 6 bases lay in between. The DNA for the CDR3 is TGTGCCAGCGGGCCATACGAGCAGTACTTC. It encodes CASGPYEQYF. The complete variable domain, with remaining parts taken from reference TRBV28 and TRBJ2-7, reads DVKVTQSSRYLVKRTGEKVFLECVQDMDHENMFWYRQDPGLGLRLIYFSYDVKMKEKGDIPEGYSVSREKKERFSLILESASTNQTSMYLCASGPYEQYFGPGTRLTVT.

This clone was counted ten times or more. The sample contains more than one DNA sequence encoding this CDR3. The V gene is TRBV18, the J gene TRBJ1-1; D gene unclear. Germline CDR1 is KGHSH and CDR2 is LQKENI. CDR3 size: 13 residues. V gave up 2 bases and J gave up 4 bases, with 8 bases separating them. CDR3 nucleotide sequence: TGTGCCAGCTCACCAACGGGTGGCACTGAAGCTTTCTTT. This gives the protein CASSPTGGTEAFF.

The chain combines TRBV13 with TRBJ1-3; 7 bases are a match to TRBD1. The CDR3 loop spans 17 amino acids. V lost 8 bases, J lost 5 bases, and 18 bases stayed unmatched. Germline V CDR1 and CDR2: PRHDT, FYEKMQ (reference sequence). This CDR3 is CASRSPWLAGGRNTIYF. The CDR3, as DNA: TGTGCCAGCCGCTCCCCTTGGTTGGCAGGGGGGAGAAACACCATATATTTT.

This CDR3 is CASSQDQGTGSATGELFF. CDR3 bases: TGTGCCAGCAGCCAAGATCAGGGGACAGGGTCGGCCACCGGGGAGCTGTTTTTT. The rearrangement uses TRBV4-2 and TRBJ2-2; 9 bases align to TRBD1. The CDR3 runs 18 residues. J lost 4 bases, V lost 0 bases, and 9 bases had no gene match. The V gene's germline CDR1 is LGHNA and CDR2 YNFKEQ.

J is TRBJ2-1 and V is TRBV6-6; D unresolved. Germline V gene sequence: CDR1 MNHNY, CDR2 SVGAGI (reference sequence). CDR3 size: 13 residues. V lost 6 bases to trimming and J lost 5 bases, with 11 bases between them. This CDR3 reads CASSQHGDNEQFF. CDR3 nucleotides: TGTGCCAGCAGCCAACACGGAGACAATGAGCAGTTCTTC.

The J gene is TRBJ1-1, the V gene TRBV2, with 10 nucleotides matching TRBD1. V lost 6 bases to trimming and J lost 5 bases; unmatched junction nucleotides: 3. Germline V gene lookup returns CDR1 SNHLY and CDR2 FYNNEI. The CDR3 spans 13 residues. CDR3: CASSWTGGTEAFF. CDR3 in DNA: TGTGCCAGCAGCTGGACAGGGGGGACTGAAGCTTTCTTT.

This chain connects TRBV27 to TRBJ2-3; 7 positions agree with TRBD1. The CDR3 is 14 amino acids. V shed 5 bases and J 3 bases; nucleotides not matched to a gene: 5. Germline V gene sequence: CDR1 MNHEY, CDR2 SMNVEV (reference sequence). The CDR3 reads CASSLQGETDTQYF. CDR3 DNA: TGTGCCAGCAGTCTCCAGGGGGAAACAGATACGCAGTATTTT.

The CDR3 is CATSGGGTDTQYF. The CDR3 DNA reads as TGTGCCACTAGCGGGGGCGGCACAGATACGCAGTATTTT. This rearrangement joins TRBV6-5 to TRBJ2-3; 10 nucleotides agree with TRBD2. The germline V gene encodes CDR1 MNHEY and CDR2 SVGAGI. The junction had 2 bases not matched to a gene; V was cut back by 10 bases and J by 1 base. The CDR3 loop spans 13 amino acids.

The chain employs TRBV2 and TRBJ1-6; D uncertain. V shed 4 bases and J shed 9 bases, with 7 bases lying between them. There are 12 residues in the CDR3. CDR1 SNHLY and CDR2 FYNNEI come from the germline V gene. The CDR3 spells CASSAAGSPLHF. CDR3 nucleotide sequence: TGTGCCAGCAGTGCCGCGGGTTCACCCCTCCACTTT.

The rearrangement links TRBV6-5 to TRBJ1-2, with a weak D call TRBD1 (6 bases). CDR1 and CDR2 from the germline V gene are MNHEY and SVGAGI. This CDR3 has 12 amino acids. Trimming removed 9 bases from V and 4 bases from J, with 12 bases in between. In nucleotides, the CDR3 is TGTGCCAGTCGGGACACGGCCTATGGCTACACCTTC. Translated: CASRDTAYGYTF.

As DNA, the CDR3 is TGTGCCAGTAGCCCGGGACAGAGACCTGGGGCCAACGTCCTGACTTTC. Protein: CASSPGQRPGANVLTF. This chain joins TRBV19 and TRBJ2-6; 7 bases are a match to TRBD1. Germline values: CDR1 LNHDA, CDR2 SQIVND (reference sequence). The CDR3 runs to 16 residues. V dropped 6 bases and J dropped 2; count of bases not matched to a gene: 7.

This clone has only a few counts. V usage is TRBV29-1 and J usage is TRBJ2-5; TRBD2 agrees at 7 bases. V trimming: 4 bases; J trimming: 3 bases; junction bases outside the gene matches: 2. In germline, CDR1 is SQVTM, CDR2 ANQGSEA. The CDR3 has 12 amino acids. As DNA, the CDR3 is TGCAGCGTTGGGACTAGGAAAGAGACCCAGTACTTC. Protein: CSVGTRKETQYF.

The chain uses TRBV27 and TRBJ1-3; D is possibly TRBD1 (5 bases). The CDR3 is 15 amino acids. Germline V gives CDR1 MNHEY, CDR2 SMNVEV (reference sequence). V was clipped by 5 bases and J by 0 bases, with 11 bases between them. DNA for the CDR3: TGTGCCAGCAGTACGGGGGGGAGCTCTGGAAACACCATATATTTT. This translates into CASSTGGSSGNTIYF.

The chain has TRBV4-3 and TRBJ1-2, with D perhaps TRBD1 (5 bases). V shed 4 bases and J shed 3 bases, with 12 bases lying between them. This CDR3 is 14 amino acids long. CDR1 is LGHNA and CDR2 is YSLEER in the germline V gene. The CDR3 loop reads CASSPRGGDYGYTF. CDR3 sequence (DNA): TGCGCCAGCAGCCCAAGGGGAGGGGACTATGGCTACACCTTC.

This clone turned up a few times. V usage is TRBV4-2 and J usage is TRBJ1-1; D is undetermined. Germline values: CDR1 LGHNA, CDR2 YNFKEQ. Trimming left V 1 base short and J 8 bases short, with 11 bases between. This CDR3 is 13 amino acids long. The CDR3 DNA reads TGTGCCAGCAGCCAAGGGCGTGGAGAAGAAGCTTTCTTT. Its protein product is CASSQGRGEEAFF.

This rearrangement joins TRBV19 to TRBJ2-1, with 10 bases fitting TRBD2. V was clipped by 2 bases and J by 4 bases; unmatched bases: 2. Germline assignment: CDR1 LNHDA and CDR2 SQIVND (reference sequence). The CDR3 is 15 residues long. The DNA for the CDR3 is TGTGCCAGTAGTATATCTAGCGGGAGATACAATGAGCAGTTCTTC. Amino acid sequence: CASSISSGRYNEQFF.

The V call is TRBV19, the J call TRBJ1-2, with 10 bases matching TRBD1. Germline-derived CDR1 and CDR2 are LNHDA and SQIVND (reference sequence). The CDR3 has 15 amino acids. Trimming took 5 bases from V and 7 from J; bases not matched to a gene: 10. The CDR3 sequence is CASSGGATGGFGYTF. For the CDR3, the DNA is TGTGCCAGTAGTGGCGGTGCGACAGGGGGCTTTGGCTACACCTTC.

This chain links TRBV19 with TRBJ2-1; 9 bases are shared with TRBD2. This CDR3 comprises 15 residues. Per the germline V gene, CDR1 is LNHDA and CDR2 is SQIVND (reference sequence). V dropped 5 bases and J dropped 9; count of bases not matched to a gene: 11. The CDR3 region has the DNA TGTGCCAGTAGTTTTGGGGGACTAGCTTTTGGTGAGCAGTTCTTC. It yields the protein CASSFGGLAFGEQFF.

The CDR3 region is CASSLAGGNTGELFF. Written as DNA, the CDR3 is TGTGCCAGCAGCCTAGCGGGGGGAAACACCGGGGAGCTGTTTTTT. J is TRBJ2-2 and V is TRBV2; TRBD2 matches at 11 bases. Trimming removed 6 bases from V and 2 bases from J; junction bases left unmatched: 2. Germline V CDR1 and CDR2: SNHLY, FYNNEI. The CDR3 has 15 amino acids.

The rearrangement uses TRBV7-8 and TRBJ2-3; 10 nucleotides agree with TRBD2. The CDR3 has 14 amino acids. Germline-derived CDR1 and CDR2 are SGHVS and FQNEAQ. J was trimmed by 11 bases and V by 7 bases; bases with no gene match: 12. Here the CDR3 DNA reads TGTGCCAGCAACCCCGGACTAGCGGAGGGCAAGCAGTATTTT. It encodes CASNPGLAEGKQYF.

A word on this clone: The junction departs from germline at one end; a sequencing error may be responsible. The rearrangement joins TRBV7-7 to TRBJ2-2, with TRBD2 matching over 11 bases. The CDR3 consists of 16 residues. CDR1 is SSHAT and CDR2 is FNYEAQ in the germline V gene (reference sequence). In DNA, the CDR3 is TGTGCTAGCAGCGTCCTAGCGGGAGGAGGAACCGGGGAGCTGTTTTTT. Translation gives CASSVLAGGGTGELFF.

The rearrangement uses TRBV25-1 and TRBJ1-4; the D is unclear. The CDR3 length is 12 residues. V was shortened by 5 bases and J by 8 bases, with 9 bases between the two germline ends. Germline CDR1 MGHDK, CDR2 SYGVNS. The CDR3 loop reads CASSSTWEKLFF. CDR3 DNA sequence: TGTGCCAGCAGTTCTACCTGGGAAAAACTGTTTTTT.

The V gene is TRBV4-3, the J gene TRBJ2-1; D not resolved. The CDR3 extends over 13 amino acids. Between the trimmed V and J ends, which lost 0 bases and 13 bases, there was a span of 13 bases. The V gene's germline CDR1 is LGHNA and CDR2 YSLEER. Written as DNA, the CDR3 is TGCGCCAGCAGCCAAGACTTGGCGGATCCCCAGTTCTTC. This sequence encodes CASSQDLADPQFF.

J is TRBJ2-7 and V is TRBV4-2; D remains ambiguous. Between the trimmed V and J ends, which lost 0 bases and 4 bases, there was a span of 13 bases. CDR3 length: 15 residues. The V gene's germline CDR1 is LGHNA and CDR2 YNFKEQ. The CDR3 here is CASSQEYPLGYEQYF. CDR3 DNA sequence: TGTGCCAGCAGCCAAGAATATCCCCTAGGTTACGAGCAGTACTTC.

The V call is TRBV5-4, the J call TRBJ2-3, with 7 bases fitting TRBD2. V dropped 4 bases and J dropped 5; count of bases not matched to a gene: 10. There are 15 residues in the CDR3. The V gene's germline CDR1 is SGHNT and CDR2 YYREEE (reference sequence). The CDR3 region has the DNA TGTGCCAGCAGCGCCCCTGGAGGGAGGGGAGATACGCAGTATTTT. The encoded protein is CASSAPGGRGDTQYF.

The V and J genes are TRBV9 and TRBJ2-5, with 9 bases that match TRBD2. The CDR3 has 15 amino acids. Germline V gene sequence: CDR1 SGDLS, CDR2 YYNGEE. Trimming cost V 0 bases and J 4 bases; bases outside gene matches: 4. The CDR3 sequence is CASSVEAGGGETQYF. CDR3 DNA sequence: TGTGCCAGCAGCGTAGAGGCGGGAGGGGGAGAGACCCAGTACTTC.